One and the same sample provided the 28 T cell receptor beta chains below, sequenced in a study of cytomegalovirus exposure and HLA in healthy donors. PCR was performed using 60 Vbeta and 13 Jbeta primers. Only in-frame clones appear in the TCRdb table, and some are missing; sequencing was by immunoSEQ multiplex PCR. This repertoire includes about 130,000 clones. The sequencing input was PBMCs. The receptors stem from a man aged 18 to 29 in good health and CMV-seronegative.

CDR3 in amino acids: CASSVRDSHYEQYF. CDR3 coding DNA: TGTGCCAGCAGCGTTCGAGACAGCCACTACGAGCAGTACTTC. The V gene is TRBV9, the J gene TRBJ2-7; D may be TRBD1 (5 bases). The germline V and J ends were trimmed by 2 bases and 3 bases, with 12 bases remaining between them. Germline CDR1 reads SGDLS; CDR2 reads YYNGEE. This CDR3 comprises 14 residues.

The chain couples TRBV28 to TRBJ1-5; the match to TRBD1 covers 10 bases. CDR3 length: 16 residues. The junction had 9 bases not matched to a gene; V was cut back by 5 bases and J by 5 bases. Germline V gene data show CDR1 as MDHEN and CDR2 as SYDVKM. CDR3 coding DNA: TGTGCCAGCAGTCCCCAGACAGGGGGCGGACATCAGCCCCAGCATTTT. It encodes CASSPQTGGGHQPQHF.

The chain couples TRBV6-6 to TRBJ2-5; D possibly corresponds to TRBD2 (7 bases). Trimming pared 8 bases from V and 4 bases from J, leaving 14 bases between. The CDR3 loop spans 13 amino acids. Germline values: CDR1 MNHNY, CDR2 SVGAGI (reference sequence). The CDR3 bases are TGTGCCAGCGAGGGGGGGGTTCGAGAGACCCAGTACTTC. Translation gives CASEGGVRETQYF.

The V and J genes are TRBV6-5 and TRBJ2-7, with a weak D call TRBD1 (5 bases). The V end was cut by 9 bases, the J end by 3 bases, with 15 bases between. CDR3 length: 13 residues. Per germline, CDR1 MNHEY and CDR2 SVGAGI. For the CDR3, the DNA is TGTGCCAGTACCTGGGGCAGTGACTACGAGCAGTACTTC. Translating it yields CASTWGSDYEQYF.

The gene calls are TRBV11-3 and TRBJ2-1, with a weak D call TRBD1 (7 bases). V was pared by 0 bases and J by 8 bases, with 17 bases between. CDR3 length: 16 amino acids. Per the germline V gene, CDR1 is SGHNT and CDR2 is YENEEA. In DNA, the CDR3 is TGTGCCAGCAGCTTAGATCCACTGACAGGGAGGCATGAGCAGTTCTTC. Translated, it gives CASSLDPLTGRHEQFF.

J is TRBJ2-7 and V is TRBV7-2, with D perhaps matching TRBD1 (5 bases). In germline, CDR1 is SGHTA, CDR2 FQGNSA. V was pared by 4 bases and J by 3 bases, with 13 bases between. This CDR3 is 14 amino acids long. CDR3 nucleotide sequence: TGTGCCAGCAGCTCGAAGACAGTACTCTACGAGCAGTACTTC. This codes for CASSSKTVLYEQYF.

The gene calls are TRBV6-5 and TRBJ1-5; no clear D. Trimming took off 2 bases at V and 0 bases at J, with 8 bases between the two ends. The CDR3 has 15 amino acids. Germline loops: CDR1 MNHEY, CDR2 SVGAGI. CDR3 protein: CASSYERDSNQPQHF. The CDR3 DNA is TGTGCCAGCAGTTACGAGAGGGATAGCAATCAGCCCCAGCATTTT.

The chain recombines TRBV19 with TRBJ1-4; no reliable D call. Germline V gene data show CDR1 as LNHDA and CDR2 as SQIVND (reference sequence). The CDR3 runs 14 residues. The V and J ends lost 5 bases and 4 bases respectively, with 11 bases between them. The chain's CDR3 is CASSPADINEKLFF. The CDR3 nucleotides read TGTGCCAGTAGTCCGGCAGACATTAATGAAAAACTGTTTTTT.

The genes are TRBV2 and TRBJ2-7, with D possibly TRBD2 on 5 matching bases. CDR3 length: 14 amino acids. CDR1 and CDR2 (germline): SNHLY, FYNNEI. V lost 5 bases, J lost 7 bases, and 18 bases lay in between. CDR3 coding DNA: TGTGCCAGCAGTTACATGGACCCACCGGGGGAGCAGTACTTC. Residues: CASSYMDPPGEQYF.

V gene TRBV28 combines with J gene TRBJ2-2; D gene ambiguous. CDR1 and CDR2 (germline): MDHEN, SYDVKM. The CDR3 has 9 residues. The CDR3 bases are TGTCCTTACGGGGGGGAGCTGTTTTTT. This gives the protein CPYGGELFF.

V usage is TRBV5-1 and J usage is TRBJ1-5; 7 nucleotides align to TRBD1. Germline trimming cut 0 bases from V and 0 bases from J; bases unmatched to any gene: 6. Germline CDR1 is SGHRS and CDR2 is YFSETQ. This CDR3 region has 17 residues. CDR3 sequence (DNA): TGCGCCAGCAGCTTGGGGACAGGAGGCTATAGCAATCAGCCCCAGCATTTT. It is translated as CASSLGTGGYSNQPQHF.

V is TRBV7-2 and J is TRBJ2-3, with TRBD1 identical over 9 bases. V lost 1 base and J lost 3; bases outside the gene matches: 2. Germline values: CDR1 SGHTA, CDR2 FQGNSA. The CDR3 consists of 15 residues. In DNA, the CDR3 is TGTGCCAGCAGCTTAGATGGGACAGGGACAGATACGCAGTATTTT. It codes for CASSLDGTGTDTQYF.

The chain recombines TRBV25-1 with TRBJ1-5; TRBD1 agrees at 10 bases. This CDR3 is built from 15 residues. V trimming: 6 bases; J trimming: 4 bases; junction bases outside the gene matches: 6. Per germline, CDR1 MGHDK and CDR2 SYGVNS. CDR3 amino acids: CASRDGTGANQPQHF. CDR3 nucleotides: TGTGCCAGCAGAGACGGGACAGGGGCAAATCAGCCCCAGCATTTT.

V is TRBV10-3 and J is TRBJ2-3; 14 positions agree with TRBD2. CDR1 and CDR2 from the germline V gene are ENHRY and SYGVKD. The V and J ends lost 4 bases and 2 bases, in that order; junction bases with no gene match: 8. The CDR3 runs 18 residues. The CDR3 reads CAISGRLAGGPNTDTQYF. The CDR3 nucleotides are TGTGCCATCAGTGGAAGACTAGCGGGGGGGCCCAACACAGATACGCAGTATTTT.

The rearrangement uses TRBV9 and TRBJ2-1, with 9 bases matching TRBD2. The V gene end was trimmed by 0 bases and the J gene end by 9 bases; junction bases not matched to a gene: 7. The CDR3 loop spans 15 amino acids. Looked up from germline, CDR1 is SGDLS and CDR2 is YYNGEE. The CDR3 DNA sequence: TGTGCCAGCAGCGTAGTGGGTAGCGGGGGCTTTGAGCAGTTCTTC. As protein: CASSVVGSGGFEQFF.

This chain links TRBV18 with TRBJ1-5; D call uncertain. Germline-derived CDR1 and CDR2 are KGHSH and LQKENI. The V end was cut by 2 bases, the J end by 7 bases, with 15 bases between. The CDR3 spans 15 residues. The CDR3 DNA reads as TGTGCCAGCTCACCATTCGACGGACGAGGGCAGCCCCAGCATTTT. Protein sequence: CASSPFDGRGQPQHF.

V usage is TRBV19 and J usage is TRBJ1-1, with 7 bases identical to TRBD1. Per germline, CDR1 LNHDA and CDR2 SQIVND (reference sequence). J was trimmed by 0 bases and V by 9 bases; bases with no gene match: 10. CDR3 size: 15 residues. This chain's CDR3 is CASRSRTGMNTEAFF. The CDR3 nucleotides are TGTGCCAGCCGCTCCCGGACAGGCATGAACACTGAAGCTTTCTTT.

CDR3 bases: TGTGCCAGCAGCCCCTCGAGAGGCCTAGCGGGAGAGAATGAGCAGTTCTTC. Its translation: CASSPSRGLAGENEQFF. The chain has TRBV13 and TRBJ2-1, with 10 bases identical to TRBD2. CDR1 and CDR2 from the germline V gene are PRHDT and FYEKMQ (reference sequence). The CDR3 sequence is 17 residues long. Losses at the gene ends were 5 bases for V and 7 bases for J; bases not matched to a gene: 14.

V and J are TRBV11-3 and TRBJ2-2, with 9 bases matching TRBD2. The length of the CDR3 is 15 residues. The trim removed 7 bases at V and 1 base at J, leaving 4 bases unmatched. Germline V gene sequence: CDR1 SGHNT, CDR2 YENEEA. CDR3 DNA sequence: TGTGCCAGCACCCTTAGCGGGAGGAACACCGGGGAGCTGTTTTTT. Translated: CASTLSGRNTGELFF.

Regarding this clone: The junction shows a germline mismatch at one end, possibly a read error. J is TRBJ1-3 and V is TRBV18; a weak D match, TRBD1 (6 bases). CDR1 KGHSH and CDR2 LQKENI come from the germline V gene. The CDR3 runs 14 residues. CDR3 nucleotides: TGTGCCAGCTCCCCACAGGGAGACGGAAACACCATATATTTT. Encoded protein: CASSPQGDGNTIYF.

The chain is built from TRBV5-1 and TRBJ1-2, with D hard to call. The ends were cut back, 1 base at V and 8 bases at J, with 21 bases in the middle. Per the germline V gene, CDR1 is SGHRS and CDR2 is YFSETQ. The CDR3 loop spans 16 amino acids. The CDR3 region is CASSLRSFLGSGGYTF. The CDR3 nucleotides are TGCGCCAGCAGCTTGCGGTCTTTTCTGGGGAGCGGCGGCTACACCTTC.

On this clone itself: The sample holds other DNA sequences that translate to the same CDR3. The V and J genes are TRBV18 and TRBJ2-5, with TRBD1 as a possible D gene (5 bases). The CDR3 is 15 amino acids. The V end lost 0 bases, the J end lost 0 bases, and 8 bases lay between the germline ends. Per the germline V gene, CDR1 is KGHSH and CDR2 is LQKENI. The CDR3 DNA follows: TGTGCCAGCTCACCACCATCAGGGTACCAAGAGACCCAGTACTTC. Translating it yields CASSPPSGYQETQYF.

The CDR3 loop reads CASSTQGAAFLGYTF. The CDR3 bases are TGTGCCAGCAGTACCCAGGGGGCCGCGTTTCTTGGCTACACCTTC. The chain recombines TRBV6-6 with TRBJ1-2; 8 positions match TRBD1. V was pared by 5 bases and J by 7 bases, with 12 bases of the junction left unmatched. Germline-derived CDR1 and CDR2 are MNHNY and SVGAGI (reference sequence). The CDR3 covers 15 residues.

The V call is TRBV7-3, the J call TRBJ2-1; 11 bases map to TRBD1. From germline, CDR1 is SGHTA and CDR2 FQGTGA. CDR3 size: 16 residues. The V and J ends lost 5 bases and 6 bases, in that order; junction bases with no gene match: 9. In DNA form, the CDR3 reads TGTGCCAGCAGCCCCCGCGGGGGGACAGGGGGCAATGAGCAGTTCTTC. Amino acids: CASSPRGGTGGNEQFF.

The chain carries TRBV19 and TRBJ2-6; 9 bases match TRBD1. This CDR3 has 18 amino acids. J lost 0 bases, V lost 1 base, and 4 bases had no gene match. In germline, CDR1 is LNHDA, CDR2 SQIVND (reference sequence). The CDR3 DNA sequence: TGTGCCAGTAGTATAGCGACAGGGGGTCTCTCTGGGGCCAACGTCCTGACTTTC. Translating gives CASSIATGGLSGANVLTF.

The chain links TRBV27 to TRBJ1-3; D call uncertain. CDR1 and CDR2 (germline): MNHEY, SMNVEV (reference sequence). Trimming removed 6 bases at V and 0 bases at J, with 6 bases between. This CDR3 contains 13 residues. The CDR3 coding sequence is TGTGCCAGCAGGCCGGGCTCTGGAAACACCATATATTTT. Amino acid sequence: CASRPGSGNTIYF.

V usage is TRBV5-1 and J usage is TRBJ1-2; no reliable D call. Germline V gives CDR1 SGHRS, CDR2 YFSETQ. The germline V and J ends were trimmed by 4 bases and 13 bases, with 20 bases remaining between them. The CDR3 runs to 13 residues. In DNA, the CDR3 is TGCGCCAGCAGCCCAAGAGGATCGTCTGGTTCCACCTTC. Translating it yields CASSPRGSSGSTF. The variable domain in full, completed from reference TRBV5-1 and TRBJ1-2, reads KAGVTQTPRYLIKTRGQQVTLSCSPISGHRSVSWYQQTPGQGLQFLFEYFSETQRNKGNFPGRFSGRQFSNSRSEMNVSTLELGDSALYLCASSPRGSSGSTFGSGTRLTVV.

CDR3 sequence: CASSLGQGPLIDEQYF. The CDR3 DNA follows: TGCGCCAGCAGCCTCGGACAGGGGCCCCTTATCGACGAGCAGTACTTC. This chain connects TRBV4-1 to TRBJ2-7; 9 bases are shared with TRBD1. The germline V gene encodes CDR1 MGHRA and CDR2 YSYEKL. The CDR3 spans 16 residues. V shed 4 bases and J 5 bases; nucleotides not matched to a gene: 12.